Below, 30 T cell receptor beta chains from the same sample are listed, as sequenced in a study of T cell repertoires in cytomegalovirus infection. MiXCR was run by TCRdb on the reads, yielding one entry per CDR3 protein. The table lists 560,000 or so distinct CDR3 sequences, 15% to 20% of them singletons. Sample: CD8+ T cells from PBMCs. The source of these receptors is a human donor in good health (CMV status not recorded). Some clones in this sample may be carry-over from other donors' samples.

As to this clonotype: A much larger clone sits a single nucleotide away, making a read error possible. The CDR3 sequence is CANSQSAYPIKETQYF. CDR3 nucleotide sequence: TGTGCCAACAGCCAAAGCGCATACCCTATTAAAGAGACCCAGTACTTC. The rearrangement links TRBV6-6 to TRBJ2-5; D unclear. CDR1 is MNHNY, CDR2 SVGAGI, per germline (reference sequence). V gave up 10 bases and J gave up 3 bases, with 24 bases separating them. The CDR3 is 16 amino acids.

About this clonotype itself: This may arise from a read error, as a much more abundant clone is one base away. This likely comes from a read error, as the CDR3 has no conserved phenylalanine or tryptophan at its end. V gene TRBV10-3 combines with J gene TRBJ1-2; D not certain. V lost 5 bases, J lost 3 bases, and 13 bases lay in between. The CDR3 extends over 14 amino acids. Germline V gene sequence: CDR1 ENHRY, CDR2 SYGVKD. The CDR3 sequence: CAISSGGIDYGYTL. CDR3 nucleotides: TGTGCCATCAGTTCGGGCGGCATCGACTATGGCTACACCTTA.

The chain uses TRBV6-5 and TRBJ1-2; D gene unclear. Trimming took off 0 bases at V and 0 bases at J, with 14 bases between the two ends. From germline, CDR1 is MNHEY and CDR2 SVGAGI. The CDR3 extends over 17 amino acids. The CDR3 nucleotides read TGTGCCAGCAGTTACTCTGGCAGCCGGACGGCTAACTATGGCTACACCTTC. Translating it yields CASSYSGSRTANYGYTF.

Ten or more counts support this clonotype. This chain uses TRBV7-8 with TRBJ2-2; TRBD2 matches at 8 bases. The germline V gene has CDR1 SGHVS and CDR2 FQNEAQ. The CDR3 is 18 amino acids. After removal of 7 bases from V and 0 bases from J, the junction contained 13 bases not matched to a gene. The CDR3 loop reads CASIQLEREFSNTGELFF. DNA for the CDR3: TGTGCCAGCATCCAGCTTGAGCGGGAGTTCTCGAACACCGGGGAGCTGTTTTTT.

The chain recombines TRBV5-5 with TRBJ2-7; 8 bases fit TRBD1. Per the germline V gene, CDR1 is SGHKS and CDR2 is YYEKEE (reference sequence). This CDR3 region has 16 residues. V dropped 0 bases and J dropped 5; count of bases not matched to a gene: 10. The CDR3 is CASSLGWTGRMDEQYF. The CDR3 nucleotides read TGTGCCAGCAGCTTGGGATGGACAGGGAGAATGGACGAGCAGTACTTC.

This clonotype has a handful of counts. The chain employs TRBV14 and TRBJ1-2; TRBD1 might be the D (6 bases). V was shortened by 0 bases and J by 4 bases, with 12 bases between the two germline ends. This CDR3 is 15 amino acids long. CDR1 SGHDN and CDR2 FVKESK come from the germline V gene. The CDR3 nucleotides read TGTGCCAGCAGCCAAGAAGGGGACACCCTCTATGGCTACACCTTC. Translated: CASSQEGDTLYGYTF.

On this clonotype itself: A much larger clone differs by one base, so this may be a read error. The rearrangement uses TRBV7-6 and TRBJ2-1; 7 nucleotides agree with TRBD2. The germline V gene encodes CDR1 SGHVS and CDR2 FNYEAQ. The CDR3 spans 15 residues. CDR3 residues: CASSSSGNTYNGQFF. For the CDR3, the DNA is TGTGCCAGCAGCTCGAGCGGGAATACCTACAATGGGCAGTTCTTC.

J is TRBJ1-1 and V is TRBV11-2; 7 bases fit TRBD1. V trimming: 2 bases; J trimming: 0 bases; junction bases outside the gene matches: 3. Per the germline V gene, CDR1 is SGHAT and CDR2 is FQNNGV. The CDR3 extends over 15 amino acids. The CDR3 reads CASSLSTGVNTEAFF. Written as DNA, the CDR3 is TGTGCCAGCAGCTTAAGTACAGGGGTGAACACTGAAGCTTTCTTT.

The chain links TRBV4-1 to TRBJ2-3; 13 bases map to TRBD2. V lost 3 bases, J lost 3 bases, and 6 bases stayed unmatched. This CDR3 is built from 17 residues. The germline CDR1 and CDR2 sequences are MGHRA and YSYEKL. CDR3 DNA: TGCGCCAGCAGCCATCTTGGACTAGCGGGGGCAACAGATACGCAGTATTTT. It translates to CASSHLGLAGATDTQYF.

The table lists this clonotype with many counts. This sequence joins TRBV28 and TRBJ1-1; TRBD1 is a possible D gene (5 bases). V lost 5 bases to trimming and J lost 2 bases, with 18 bases between them. This CDR3 has 16 amino acids. CDR1 is MDHEN and CDR2 is SYDVKM in the germline V gene. The chain's CDR3 is CASSPSRQMYNTEAFF. CDR3 sequence (DNA): TGTGCCAGCAGTCCCTCTCGACAGATGTATAACACTGAAGCTTTCTTT.

This clonotype was recorded a few times. The chain carries TRBV29-1 and TRBJ2-7; 7 nucleotides agree with TRBD1. Germline V gene data show CDR1 as SQVTM and CDR2 as ANQGSEA. The ends lost 4 bases at V and 6 bases at J; junction bases unmatched: 6. This CDR3 is built from 12 residues. CDR3 residues: CSVVSTGREQYF. The CDR3 nucleotides read TGCAGCGTTGTGTCGACAGGGCGCGAGCAGTACTTC.

The chain combines TRBV5-1 with TRBJ2-1; 10 bases are a match to TRBD2. This CDR3 comprises 18 residues. V lost 0 bases and J lost 3; bases outside the gene matches: 9. The germline V gene encodes CDR1 SGHRS and CDR2 YFSETQ. The CDR3 loop is CASSLGPGLAGVYNEQFF. The CDR3 nucleotides are TGCGCCAGCAGCTTGGGTCCAGGGCTAGCGGGGGTCTACAATGAGCAGTTCTTC.

V gene TRBV20-1 combines with J gene TRBJ1-6; D ambiguous. Trimming pared 0 bases from V and 8 bases from J, leaving 14 bases between. CDR3 length: 15 residues. CDR1 and CDR2 from the germline V gene are DFQATT and SNEGSKA (reference sequence). CDR3 DNA sequence: TGCAGTGCTAGAGATCGGGAAGGACGGGATTCACCCCTCCACTTT. Protein: CSARDREGRDSPLHF.

The V gene is TRBV5-4, the J gene TRBJ2-7, with 9 positions matching TRBD1. Looked up from germline, CDR1 is SGHNT and CDR2 is YYREEE (reference sequence). V gave up 4 bases and J gave up 3 bases; unmatched junction bases: 5. The CDR3 spans 14 residues. CDR3 protein: CASSREGQGYEQYF. CDR3 bases: TGTGCCAGCAGCAGAGAGGGACAGGGCTACGAGCAGTACTTC. The variable domain in full, completed from reference TRBV5-4 and TRBJ2-7, reads ETGVTQSPTHLIKTRGQQVTLRCSSQSGHNTVSWYQQALGQGPQFIFQYYREEENGRGNFPPRFSGLQFPNYSSELNVNALELDDSALYLCASSREGQGYEQYFGPGTRLTVT.

This clonotype has at least ten counts. V and J are TRBV7-8 and TRBJ1-1; weak D call: TRBD1 (6 bases). The CDR3 is 16 amino acids. CDR1 is SGHVS and CDR2 is FQNEAQ in the germline V gene. The germline V and J ends were trimmed by 5 bases and 4 bases, with 20 bases remaining between them. CDR3 amino acids: CASSLRGAGGGTEAFF. For the CDR3, the DNA is TGTGCCAGCAGCCTCAGGGGTGCGGGGGGGGGCACTGAAGCTTTCTTT. The entire variable domain, with the rest obtained from reference TRBV7-8 and TRBJ1-1, is as follows: GAGVSQSPRYKVAKRGQDVALRCDPISGHVSLFWYQQALGQGPEFLTYFQNEAQLDKSGLPSDRFFAERPEGSVSTLKIQRTQQEDSAVYLCASSLRGAGGGTEAFFGQGTRLTVV.

The chain combines TRBV30 with TRBJ2-3; tentatively, D is TRBD2 (7 bases). Looked up from germline, CDR1 is GTSNPN and CDR2 is SVGIG (reference sequence). The CDR3 length is 14 residues. The V and J ends lost 2 bases and 4 bases respectively, with 13 bases between them. The CDR3 is CAWSRVGGADTQYF. The CDR3 DNA sequence: TGTGCCTGGAGTCGGGTAGGGGGGGCAGATACGCAGTATTTT.

The CDR3 nucleotides read TGCGCCAGCAGCCAAGTCATTAGCGGGGAGCTGTTTTTT. This translates into CASSQVISGELFF. This chain links TRBV4-1 with TRBJ2-2; no reliable D call. The CDR3 has 13 amino acids. Germline CDR1 and CDR2: MGHRA and YSYEKL. V lost 1 base to trimming and J lost 7 bases, with 7 bases between them.

Only a few counts were recorded for this clonotype. The rearrangement links TRBV29-1 to TRBJ2-5; a weak D match, TRBD1 (6 bases). V lost 4 bases and J 4 bases, leaving 16 bases between the germline ends. Germline V gene data show CDR1 as SQVTM and CDR2 as ANQGSEA. The CDR3 spans 14 residues. In DNA, the CDR3 is TGCAGCGTTGGGCCGGGACACCGGGGAGAGACCCAGTACTTC. The encoded protein is CSVGPGHRGETQYF.

The chain carries TRBV10-3 and TRBJ1-2, with 10 nucleotides matching TRBD1. CDR3 length equals 15 residues. V lost 7 bases and J lost 0; bases outside the gene matches: 5. Per germline, CDR1 ENHRY and CDR2 SYGVKD. The CDR3 spells CAITGTGATNYGYTF. The CDR3 DNA reads as TGTGCCATCACCGGGACAGGGGCAACTAACTATGGCTACACCTTC.

This clonotype has at least ten counts. A read error may account for a junction end that differs from germline. The chain links TRBV7-7 to TRBJ2-1; a weak D match, TRBD2 (6 bases). The CDR3 sequence is 13 residues long. Germline CDR1 SSHAT, CDR2 FNYEAQ (reference sequence). In DNA form, the CDR3 reads TGTGCTAGCAGCTTAGATCTCGCGGGAGAGCAGTTCTTC. Translating it yields CASSLDLAGEQFF.

This clonotype was counted a few times. The chain combines TRBV27 with TRBJ2-4; 8 bases align to TRBD1. With V trimmed by 4 bases and J by 14 bases, 10 bases remained unmatched. The CDR3 loop spans 13 amino acids. Germline CDR1 is MNHEY and CDR2 is SMNVEV (reference sequence). As DNA, the CDR3 is TGTGCCAGCAGTTCAGGACAGGGTTATCCGGAGTACTTC. It yields the protein CASSSGQGYPEYF.

Only a few counts were recorded for this clonotype. The chain is built from TRBV13 and TRBJ2-1; possible D gene TRBD1, 5 bases. V was pared by 1 base and J by 5 bases, with 15 bases between. Germline V gene data show CDR1 as PRHDT and CDR2 as FYEKMQ (reference sequence). The CDR3 extends over 16 amino acids. The CDR3 reads CASSLDPRVTNNEQFF. CDR3 DNA: TGTGCCAGCAGCTTAGATCCCAGGGTAACAAACAATGAGCAGTTCTTC.

This clonotype has a count of ten or more. The chain carries TRBV7-2 and TRBJ1-4; TRBD1 agrees at 9 bases. The ends lost 7 bases at V and 7 bases at J; junction bases unmatched: 13. From germline, CDR1 is SGHTA and CDR2 FQGNSA. This CDR3 region has 16 residues. The chain's CDR3 is CASTFPPGQGPEKLFF. CDR3 nucleotide sequence: TGTGCCAGCACCTTTCCACCGGGACAGGGCCCTGAAAAACTGTTTTTT. Drawing the rest from reference TRBV7-2 and TRBJ1-4, the complete variable domain is GAGVSQSPSNKVTEKGKDVELRCDPISGHTALYWYRQSLGQGLEFLIYFQGNSAPDKSGLPSDRFSAERTGGSVSTLTIQRTQQEDSAVYLCASTFPPGQGPEKLFFGSGTQLSVL.

The chain links TRBV30 to TRBJ2-7, with TRBD1 matching over 12 bases. Germline CDR1 and CDR2: GTSNPN and SVGIG (reference sequence). Germline trimming cut 4 bases from V and 5 bases from J; bases unmatched to any gene: 6. The CDR3 runs to 14 residues. The DNA of the CDR3 is TGTGCCTGGACCCCCGGGACAGGGGGCGACGAGCAGTACTTC. It specifies CAWTPGTGGDEQYF.

This clonotype was counted ten times or more. V gene TRBV19 combines with J gene TRBJ1-1; 8 bases line up with TRBD1. The V gene's germline CDR1 is LNHDA and CDR2 SQIVND (reference sequence). The ends lost 6 bases at V and 6 bases at J; junction bases unmatched: 15. This CDR3 spans 16 amino acids. The chain's CDR3 is CASRTTSGQGAAEAFF. CDR3 DNA: TGTGCCAGTAGAACCACCAGCGGACAGGGAGCGGCTGAAGCTTTCTTT.

The J gene is TRBJ1-1, the V gene TRBV9; 7 bases agree with TRBD1. CDR1 is SGDLS, CDR2 YYNGEE, per germline. The trim removed 3 bases at V and 4 bases at J, leaving 3 bases unmatched. The CDR3 totals 13 residues. The chain's CDR3 is CASSEGGRTEAFF. The CDR3 region has the DNA TGTGCCAGCAGCGAAGGGGGCCGCACTGAAGCTTTCTTT.

This clonotype was seen repeatedly, ten times or more. The V and J genes are TRBV4-2 and TRBJ1-5, with 7 bases that match TRBD1. Germline-derived CDR1 and CDR2 are LGHNA and YNFKEQ. Trimming cost V 0 bases and J 1 base; bases outside gene matches: 0. This CDR3 has 15 amino acids. For the CDR3, the DNA is TGTGCCAGCAGCCAAGAGGGACAGAGCAATCAGCCCCAGCATTTT. Translated, it gives CASSQEGQSNQPQHF.

There are many counts of this clonotype. V gene TRBV4-2 combines with J gene TRBJ1-5; D unclear. V was pared by 0 bases and J by 2 bases, with 11 bases between. The CDR3 loop spans 16 amino acids. CDR1 is LGHNA, CDR2 YNFKEQ, per germline. The CDR3 reads CASSQEMVGGNQPQHF. CDR3 in DNA: TGTGCCAGCAGCCAAGAGATGGTTGGGGGCAATCAGCCCCAGCATTTT.

The genes are TRBV7-9 and TRBJ2-1, with D perhaps assigned TRBD1 or TRBD2 (5 bases each). Trimming shortened V by 4 bases and J by 9 bases, and 19 bases separated the two germline ends. The CDR3 runs 15 residues. Germline assignment: CDR1 SEHNR and CDR2 FQNEAQ (reference sequence). CDR3 sequence (DNA): TGTGCCAGCAGCTCCCGGGACCACCAACCTGTTGAGCAGTTCTTC. Its translation: CASSSRDHQPVEQFF.

Turning to this clonotype: A much bigger clone sits one base away, suggesting this may be a read error. This chain connects TRBV6-5 to TRBJ1-1, with TRBD1 as a possible D gene (5 bases). The CDR3 extends over 14 amino acids. Germline V lookup: CDR1 MNHEY, CDR2 SVGAGI. This CDR3 reads CASIYFNDSPEAFF. CDR3 bases: TGTGCCAGCATTTACTTTAATGACAGCCCCGAAGCTTTCTTT.